These T cell receptor beta chains were read from a single sample in a study of T cell repertoires in cytomegalovirus infection. TCRdb reanalysed the reads using MiXCR and keeps one entry per CDR3 protein. This sample has 110,000 to 150,000 distinct CDR3 sequences, with about 6.5% found just once. Sequencing input: PBMCs. Receptors originate from a human donor in good health (CMV status not recorded). Some clones in this sample may be carry-over from other donors' samples. Both conserved end residues are part of each CDR3. The D gene is left open where the match is weak. Size values are once, few and many counts, or a class for expanded clones, and some rows have none.

TRBD1 NA TRBJ2-1 TRBV4-1 17 CASSQDQPGQLVNEQFF TGCGCCAGCAGCCAAGACCAGCCGGGACAGTTAGTCAATGAGCAGTTCTTC
NA NA TRBJ1-1 TRBV9 14 CASSVGALDTEAFF TGTGCCAGCAGCGTGGGGGCTTTGGACACTGAAGCTTTCTTT
NA many TRBJ2-4 TRBV7-2 16 CASSLRLGGAKNIQYF TGTGCCAGCAGCTTAAGGTTGGGGGGAGCTAAAAACATTCAGTACTTC
TRBD1 many TRBJ2-1 TRBV20-1 16 CSAIGTGGSSRNEQFF TGCAGTGCAATTGGGACAGGGGGCAGTTCAAGGAATGAGCAGTTCTTC
TRBD2 many TRBJ2-7 TRBV20-1 15 CSASKTSGDLYEQYF TGCAGTGCTTCGAAGACTAGCGGGGACCTCTACGAGCAGTACTTC
NA NA TRBJ1-1 TRBV28 16 CASVIRRTSTNTEAFF TGTGCCAGCGTGATCCGTCGGACAAGTACTAACACTGAAGCTTTCTTT
TRBD1 NA TRBJ1-6 TRBV23-1 13 CASSRTGDSPLHF TGCGCCAGCAGTCGGACAGGGGATTCACCCCTCCACTTT
NA many TRBJ2-5 TRBV20-1 15 CSARPQTTFQETQYF TGCAGTGCTAGACCGCAGACGACTTTCCAAGAGACCCAGTACTTC
NA many TRBJ2-1 TRBV7-2 12 CASASSYNEQFF TGTGCCAGCGCTAGCAGCTACAATGAGCAGTTCTTC
TRBD1 many TRBJ1-1 TRBV7-8 17 CASSLEGLTGGRTEAFF TGTGCCAGCAGCTTAGAAGGTCTGACAGGGGGCCGGACTGAAGCTTTCTTT
NA many TRBJ2-3 TRBV2 14 CASRLTLGTDTQYF TGTGCCAGCAGACTGACATTGGGCACAGATACGCAGTATTTT
NA many TRBJ1-2 TRBV6-2/TRBV6-3 13 CASSQPGSRGYTF TGTGCCAGCAGTCAGCCAGGGTCCCGTGGCTACACCTTC
TRBD1 many TRBJ1-5 TRBV24-1 13 CATAGGRNQPQHF TGTGCCACAGCAGGGGGGAGGAATCAGCCCCAGCATTTT
NA NA TRBJ2-2 TRBV7-2 12 CASSYDTGELFF TGTGCCAGCAGCTATGACACCGGGGAGCTGTTTTTT
TRBD1 few TRBJ2-7 TRBV3-1 14 CASSHRTGEYEQYF TGTGCCAGCAGCCACCGGACAGGGGAATACGAGCAGTACTTC
NA NA TRBJ2-7 TRBV7-9 15 CASSSNKAGSPEQYF TGTGCCAGCAGCTCAAACAAGGCCGGGAGCCCTGAGCAGTACTTC
TRBD1 few TRBJ2-3 TRBV7-9 15 CASSSWDSRADTQYF TGTGCCAGCAGCTCCTGGGACAGCAGAGCAGATACGCAGTATTTT
NA many TRBJ2-7 TRBV7-2 11 CASSLVEEQYF TGTGCCAGCAGCTTAGTTGAGGAGCAGTACTTC
NA many TRBJ1-1 TRBV6-6 15 CASSYLKDLNTEAFF TGTGCCAGCAGTTACCTAAAGGATCTGAACACTGAAGCTTTCTTT
NA many TRBJ2-5 TRBV7-8 12 CASSFNKETQYF TGTGCCAGCAGCTTTAATAAAGAGACCCAGTACTTC
NA NA TRBJ1-1 TRBV11-2 13 CASSPSTNTEAFF TGTGCCAGCAGCCCCTCAACGAACACTGAAGCTTTCTTT
TRBD1 few TRBJ2-1 TRBV7-2 13 CASTQGVYNEQFF TGTGCCAGCACCCAGGGGGTCTACAATGAGCAGTTCTTC
NA many TRBJ1-2 TRBV27 16 CASSLSPPGHSRGYTF TGTGCCAGCAGTTTATCCCCTCCGGGCCATTCGAGGGGCTACACCTTC
NA many TRBJ1-5 TRBV12-3/TRBV12-4 14 CASSLGQQGQPQHF TGTGCCAGCAGTTTAGGTCAGCAGGGTCAGCCCCAGCATTTT
TRBD2 few TRBJ2-3 TRBV20-1 16 CSAAGLAGVTWDTQYF TGCAGTGCGGCTGGACTAGCGGGGGTCACGTGGGATACGCAGTATTTT